One and the same sample provided the 30 T cell receptor beta chains below, sequenced in a study of blood T cell repertoires in COVID-19. The table came from immunoSEQ multiplex PCR; TCRdb's copy has only in-frame clones and leaves some out. This table has 95,000 or so clones, roughly 90% appearing once. The source material was peripheral blood. The receptors were gathered from a man older than 75 with active or convalescent COVID-19.

The genes are TRBV7-8 and TRBJ2-1; 10 bases align to TRBD2. The CDR3 spans 16 residues. J gave up 7 bases and V 5 bases, and 11 bases lay outside the gene matches. Germline lookup yields CDR1 SGHVS and CDR2 FQNEAQ. The CDR3: CASSTTNSGRWNEQFF. The CDR3 DNA follows: TGTGCCAGCAGCACGACGAATAGCGGGAGGTGGAATGAGCAGTTCTTC.

CDR3 coding DNA: TGTGCCAGCAGTCTGGGACAGGGGCCTTATGGCTACACCTTC. This sequence encodes CASSLGQGPYGYTF. The chain joins TRBV5-6 to TRBJ1-2; TRBD1 matches 10 bases. J lost 5 bases, V lost 5 bases, and 6 bases had no gene match. From germline, CDR1 is SGHDT and CDR2 YYEEEE. This CDR3 contains 14 residues.

V gene TRBV3-1 (or the pseudogene TRBV3-2) combines with J gene TRBJ1-1; 11 bases fit TRBD1. V dropped 3 bases and J dropped 0; count of bases not matched to a gene: 6. Germline V CDR1 and CDR2: LGHDT, YNNKEL (reference sequence). The CDR3 sequence is 17 residues long. Written as DNA, the CDR3 is TGTGCCAGCAGCCAGGACAGGGGGCTAAGGTTGAACACTGAAGCTTTCTTT. Translation gives CASSQDRGLRLNTEAFF.

This chain connects TRBV15 to TRBJ1-1, with a weak D call TRBD1 (6 bases). Trimming cost V 1 base and J 3 bases, with 12 bases left between them. Germline CDR1 LNHNV, CDR2 YYDKDF (reference sequence). The CDR3 extends over 15 amino acids. The CDR3 is CATSRGGQSYTEAFF. As DNA, the CDR3 is TGTGCCACCAGCAGAGGGGGGCAGAGTTACACTGAAGCTTTCTTT. Using reference TRBV15 and TRBJ1-1 for the parts outside the CDR3, the full variable domain is DAMVIQNPRYQVTQFGKPVTLSCSQTLNHNVMYWYQQKSSQAPKLLFHYYDKDFNNEADTPDNFQSRRPNTSFCFLDIRSPGLGDTAMYLCATSRGGQSYTEAFFGQGTRLTVV.

For the CDR3, the DNA is TGTGCCAGCAGCCAGCAGGGCACCGGGGAGCTGTTTTTT. Translated, it gives CASSQQGTGELFF. The gene calls are TRBV3-1 (or the pseudogene TRBV3-2) and TRBJ2-2, with a possible D match to TRBD1 (5 bases). With 3 bases removed from V and 4 bases from J, the gap between germline ends came to 6 bases. CDR3 size: 13 residues. The V gene's germline CDR1 is LGHDT and CDR2 YNNKEL (reference sequence).

The chain is built from TRBV7-3 and TRBJ1-6; no definite D call. Germline-derived CDR1 and CDR2 are SGHTA and FQGTGA. The CDR3 runs to 14 residues. The V end lost 5 bases, the J end lost 7 bases, and 12 bases lay between the germline ends. The CDR3: CASSTGSGNSPLHF. The CDR3 coding sequence is TGTGCCAGCAGCACCGGGAGTGGGAATTCACCCCTCCACTTT.

The V call is TRBV7-9, the J call TRBJ2-3; TRBD2 matches at 13 bases. The germline CDR1 and CDR2 sequences are SEHNR and FQNEAQ (reference sequence). This CDR3 contains 16 residues. V dropped 6 bases and J dropped 3; count of bases not matched to a gene: 6. The CDR3 here is CASSSLAGGRTDTQYF. The CDR3 nucleotides read TGTGCCAGCAGTTCACTAGCGGGAGGGCGGACAGATACGCAGTATTTT.

This clone turned up a few times. The rearrangement links TRBV4-1 to TRBJ1-5; no reliable D call. CDR1 is MGHRA and CDR2 is YSYEKL in the germline V gene. CDR3 length: 13 residues. V lost 3 bases to trimming and J lost 6 bases, with 9 bases between them. The CDR3 DNA is TGCGCCAGCAGCCAGAGGGAGGGTCAGCCCCAGCATTTT. Its protein is CASSQREGQPQHF.

This clone was observed once. The V gene is TRBV5-1, the J gene TRBJ2-2; D not certain. The V and J ends lost 7 bases and 1 base respectively, with 11 bases between them. Germline-derived CDR1 and CDR2 are SGHRS and YFSETQ. There are 14 residues in the CDR3. CDR3 region: CASGLSGNTGELFF. CDR3 DNA: TGCGCCAGCGGCCTCTCGGGGAACACCGGGGAGCTGTTTTTT.

The chain carries TRBV15 and TRBJ1-5; D gene uncertain. This CDR3 region has 12 residues. Trimming took off 9 bases at V and 4 bases at J, with 10 bases between the two ends. The germline gives CDR1 LNHNV, CDR2 YYDKDF (reference sequence). The CDR3 reads CATSWLNQPQHF. CDR3 coding DNA: TGTGCCACTTCGTGGCTTAATCAGCCCCAGCATTTT.

This chain joins TRBV4-1 and TRBJ2-6, with 11 bases aligning to TRBD2. Germline CDR1 reads MGHRA; CDR2 reads YSYEKL. CDR3 length: 18 residues. The V gene end was trimmed by 4 bases and the J gene end by 0 bases; junction bases not matched to a gene: 5. CDR3 sequence reads: CASSPQTSGVSGANVLTF. The CDR3 coding sequence is TGCGCCAGCAGCCCACAGACTAGCGGGGTCTCTGGGGCCAACGTCCTGACTTTC.

The chain links TRBV27 to TRBJ1-6; the D is unclear. Germline V lookup: CDR1 MNHEY, CDR2 SMNVEV (reference sequence). The CDR3 sequence is 15 residues long. V was pared by 6 bases and J by 7 bases, with 16 bases between. DNA of the CDR3: TGTGCCAGCAGCAGAGGCATAAATCCAAATTCACCCCTCCACTTT. Residues: CASSRGINPNSPLHF.

The rearrangement links TRBV27 to TRBJ1-2, with D maybe TRBD1 (6 bases). The CDR3 consists of 15 residues. Trimming shortened V by 5 bases and J by 0 bases, and 13 bases separated the two germline ends. Germline CDR1 MNHEY, CDR2 SMNVEV (reference sequence). CDR3: CASSTRTAANYGYTF. The DNA for the CDR3 is TGTGCCAGCAGTACCAGGACAGCAGCTAACTATGGCTACACCTTC.

The genes are TRBV11-2 and TRBJ2-3, with D maybe TRBD2 (6 bases). Germline lookup yields CDR1 SGHAT and CDR2 FQNNGV. The CDR3 sequence is 17 residues long. Trimming took 0 bases from V and 3 from J, leaving 16 bases between them. The chain's CDR3 is CASSLDRAGRGTDTQYF. CDR3 coding DNA: TGTGCCAGCAGCTTAGATCGGGCCGGGAGAGGGACAGATACGCAGTATTTT. Using reference TRBV11-2 and TRBJ2-3 for the parts outside the CDR3, the full variable domain is EAGVAQSPRYKIIEKRQSVAFWCNPISGHATLYWYQQILGQGPKLLIQFQNNGVVDDSQLPKDRFSAERLKGVDSTLKIQPAKLEDSAVYLCASSLDRAGRGTDTQYFGPGTRLTVL.

This chain links TRBV5-1 with TRBJ2-6; 9 positions match TRBD1. The J segment lost 0 bases and the V segment lost 3 bases, leaving 13 bases of the junction unmatched. The CDR3 runs to 20 residues. CDR1 SGHRS and CDR2 YFSETQ come from the germline V gene. The CDR3 DNA sequence: TGCGCCAGCAGCTCAATGGTGGGGACAGGGCCTTTCTCTGGGGCCAACGTCCTGACTTTC. Protein product: CASSSMVGTGPFSGANVLTF.

The chain employs TRBV4-2 and TRBJ1-2; TRBD1 aligns across 7 bases. V lost 4 bases, J lost 5 bases, and 7 bases stayed unmatched. The CDR3 is 14 amino acids. The germline CDR1 and CDR2 sequences are LGHNA and YNFKEQ. This chain's CDR3 is CASSPGQATYGYTF. CDR3 nucleotides: TGTGCCAGCAGCCCAGGACAGGCTACTTATGGCTACACCTTC.

In DNA form, the CDR3 reads TGTGCCAGCAGTCCCCCCCCTAGCACCGGGGAGCTGTTTTTT. This codes for CASSPPPSTGELFF. The chain combines TRBV28 with TRBJ2-2; the D is unclear. Deletions cut 5 bases from V and 4 bases from J, with 11 bases between. The V gene's germline CDR1 is MDHEN and CDR2 SYDVKM. This CDR3 has 14 amino acids.

Comment on this clone: Additional DNA sequences in this sample encode the identical CDR3. The chain combines TRBV5-1 with TRBJ1-2; D unresolved. Trimming took off 4 bases at V and 8 bases at J, with 15 bases between the two ends. The CDR3 sequence is 13 residues long. Germline V gives CDR1 SGHRS, CDR2 YFSETQ. CDR3 protein: CASSETGGYGYTF. The CDR3 coding sequence is TGCGCCAGCAGCGAAACGGGTGGATACGGCTACACCTTC. Variable domain in full (rest from reference TRBV5-1 and TRBJ1-2): KAGVTQTPRYLIKTRGQQVTLSCSPISGHRSVSWYQQTPGQGLQFLFEYFSETQRNKGNFPGRFSGRQFSNSRSEMNVSTLELGDSALYLCASSETGGYGYTFGSGTRLTVV.

This clone was counted between two and nine times. V and J are TRBV5-4 and TRBJ1-4; D remains unclear. The CDR3 consists of 13 residues. Looked up from germline, CDR1 is SGHNT and CDR2 is YYREEE (reference sequence). V lost 4 bases to trimming and J lost 7 bases, with 11 bases between them. The CDR3: CASSPGRVEKLFF. The CDR3 bases are TGTGCCAGCAGCCCCGGGAGGGTTGAAAAACTGTTTTTT.

This clone was seen a handful of times. The chain uses TRBV5-1 and TRBJ2-1, with 16 bases that match TRBD2. V dropped 3 bases and J dropped 1; count of bases not matched to a gene: 13. From germline, CDR1 is SGHRS and CDR2 YFSETQ. This CDR3 contains 21 residues. As DNA, the CDR3 is TGCGCCAGCAGCTCAAAACCCCCGGGACTAGCGGGAGGGGGGTCCTACAATGAGCAGTTCTTC. This sequence encodes CASSSKPPGLAGGGSYNEQFF.

V usage is TRBV6-2 or TRBV6-3 and J usage is TRBJ2-1; TRBD2 agrees at 13 bases. Per the germline V gene, CDR1 is MNHEY and CDR2 is SVGEGT. The CDR3 runs 16 residues. V trimming: 2 bases; J trimming: 2 bases; junction bases outside the gene matches: 0. This chain's CDR3 is CASSYGTSGTYNEQFF. For the CDR3, the DNA is TGTGCCAGCAGTTACGGGACTAGCGGGACCTACAATGAGCAGTTCTTC.

The gene calls are TRBV15 and TRBJ2-7, with D perhaps matching TRBD1 (6 bases). There are 14 residues in the CDR3. Trimming took 3 bases from V and 6 from J, leaving 15 bases between them. Germline CDR1 reads LNHNV; CDR2 reads YYDKDF (reference sequence). CDR3 sequence: CATSRPPFRGEQYF. CDR3 in DNA: TGTGCCACCAGCAGGCCGCCCTTCAGGGGCGAGCAGTACTTC.

The count of this clone is one. The CDR3 loop reads CASSFFASWDRDSYEQYF. The CDR3 DNA is TGTGCCAGCAGTTTTTTTGCCAGCTGGGACAGGGACTCCTACGAGCAGTACTTC. The V gene is TRBV28, the J gene TRBJ2-7, with 9 bases matching TRBD1. This CDR3 contains 18 residues. Trimming took 3 bases from V and 0 from J; bases not matched to a gene: 12. CDR1 is MDHEN and CDR2 is SYDVKM in the germline V gene.

This sequence joins TRBV20-1 and TRBJ2-2, with D perhaps matching TRBD2 (6 bases). The CDR3 has 15 amino acids. From germline, CDR1 is DFQATT and CDR2 SNEGSKA (reference sequence). V dropped 3 bases and J dropped 5 bases, with 16 bases sitting between them. The CDR3 spells CSASNSGSYTGELFF. The CDR3 DNA is TGCAGTGCTAGTAATTCCGGGAGCTATACCGGGGAGCTGTTTTTT.

This chain links TRBV2 with TRBJ1-6; 8 bases line up with TRBD1. The junction had 7 bases not matched to a gene; V was cut back by 7 bases and J by 5 bases. The CDR3 runs to 15 residues. Germline V gene data show CDR1 as SNHLY and CDR2 as FYNNEI. The DNA for the CDR3 is TGTGCCAGCACCTCAGGGGGCCTTAATAATTCACCCCTCCACTTT. It is translated as CASTSGGLNNSPLHF.

As concerns this clone: The sample contains more than one DNA sequence encoding this CDR3. The chain links TRBV18 to TRBJ1-1; no clear D. V lost 2 bases and J 5 bases, leaving 9 bases between the germline ends. From germline, CDR1 is KGHSH and CDR2 LQKENI. The CDR3 extends over 13 amino acids. The chain's CDR3 is CASSPGRNTEAFF. The CDR3 nucleotides read TGTGCCAGCTCACCAGGGAGGAATACTGAAGCTTTCTTT.

This chain connects TRBV9 to TRBJ2-3, with D perhaps TRBD1 (6 bases). Germline-derived CDR1 and CDR2 are SGDLS and YYNGEE. CDR3 size: 17 residues. Trimming left V 4 bases short and J 0 bases short, with 18 bases between. CDR3 sequence (DNA): TGTGCCAGCAGCCCCTGGGATGGGGACACCAGCACAGATACGCAGTATTTT. Its protein product is CASSPWDGDTSTDTQYF. The variable domain in full, completed from reference TRBV9 and TRBJ2-3, reads DSGVTQTPKHLITATGQRVTLRCSPRSGDLSVYWYQQSLDQGLQFLIQYYNGEERAKGNILERFSAQQFPDLHSELNLSSLELGDSALYFCASSPWDGDTSTDTQYFGPGTRLTVL.

This chain links TRBV5-4 with TRBJ2-7; TRBD1 aligns across 9 bases. The junction had 4 bases not matched to a gene; V was cut back by 4 bases and J by 2 bases. Germline loops: CDR1 SGHNT, CDR2 YYREEE (reference sequence). The CDR3 length is 14 residues. DNA of the CDR3: TGTGCCAGCAGCCCGGGACAGGGTGCCTACGAGCAGTACTTC. As protein: CASSPGQGAYEQYF.

This clone was seen more than once but under ten times. V and J are TRBV7-9 and TRBJ1-3, with TRBD1 matching 12 bases. Losses at the gene ends were 6 bases for V and 2 bases for J; bases not matched to a gene: 5. Germline V gives CDR1 SEHNR, CDR2 FQNEAQ (reference sequence). The CDR3 runs 16 residues. The DNA for the CDR3 is TGTGCCAGCAGATTCGGGACAGGGGGCGCTGGAAACACCATATATTTT. Protein product: CASRFGTGGAGNTIYF.

The chain links TRBV11-2 to TRBJ1-1, with D perhaps TRBD1 (5 bases). Trimming left V 4 bases short and J 5 bases short, with 11 bases between. The CDR3 is 13 amino acids. Per germline, CDR1 SGHAT and CDR2 FQNNGV. The chain's CDR3 is CASSYGGGTEAFF. DNA of the CDR3: TGTGCCAGCAGCTATGGGGGGGGAACTGAAGCTTTCTTT.